This T cell receptor (beta chain) came from a study of blood T cell repertoires in COVID-19. With V trimmed by 5 bases and J by 9 bases, 5 bases remained unmatched. The CDR3 spans 12 residues. Germline assignment: CDR1 KGHDR and CDR2 SFDVKD. Method: immunoSEQ multiplex PCR; TCRdb's copy keeps in-frame clones and lacks some. The sample consists of roughly 50,000 clones, roughly 80% of them appearing once. This clonotype was sampled from a man in his forties with acute or convalescent COVID-19. The sample taken for sequencing was peripheral blood. V gene TRBV24-1 combines with J gene TRBJ1-1, with 7 bases matching TRBD1. Here the CDR3 DNA reads TGTGCCACCAGTGCAAAGGGACAGCAAGCTTTCTTT. This translates into CATSAKGQQAFF.